This T cell receptor (beta chain) came from a study of cytomegalovirus exposure and HLA in healthy donors. Study overall: Sequencing of about 179 million T cells in an earlier analysis found around 110 million unique TCR beta sequences. Notes on the study in general: V segments that were indistinguishable, TRBV6-2 and TRBV6-3 among them, were omitted from analysis.

PCR primers comprised 60 Vbeta and 13 Jbeta primers. Sequencing was performed with immunoSEQ multiplex PCR; in TCRdb, only in-frame clones are kept and a portion is missing. The table has some 190,000 clones, 60% to 80% seen once. V trimming: 1 base; J trimming: 4 bases; junction bases outside the gene matches: 10. The germline V gene has CDR1 SGHRS and CDR2 YFSETQ. There are 17 residues in the CDR3. Details on this clone: Its antigen is not identified.

This TCR was sampled from a woman between 25 and 40 years old in good health and CMV-seropositive. The rearrangement uses TRBV5-1 and TRBJ2-3; 9 bases fit TRBD2. Material for sequencing was PBMCs. The CDR3 spells CASSLISGGRAPDTQYF. CDR3 nucleotides: TGCGCCAGCAGCTTGATCTCTGGCGGGAGGGCCCCAGATACGCAGTATTTT.